These 18 T cell receptor beta chains came from one sample sequenced in a study of T cell repertoires in cytomegalovirus infection. TCRdb re-derived calls from the reads in MiXCR, one entry per CDR3 protein. The data contain roughly 500,000 distinct CDR3 sequences, roughly a third of them singletons. These receptors have no known antigen. Material: cultured PBMCs, obtained from culture after CMV antigen stimulation. Receptors were obtained from a human donor in good health (CMV status not recorded). Some clones in this sample may be carry-over from other donors' samples.

This clonotype was seen a handful of times. V and J are TRBV11-2 and TRBJ1-2, with D possibly being TRBD1 (6 bases). CDR1 is SGHAT and CDR2 is FQNNGV in the germline V gene. The CDR3 totals 12 residues. V lost 5 bases and J lost 8, with 12 bases in between. In nucleotides, the CDR3 is TGTGCCAGCAGCGAACAGGGTTACGGCTACACCTTC. Protein sequence: CASSEQGYGYTF.

The chain uses TRBV7-6 and TRBJ2-1; 7 bases line up with TRBD2. This CDR3 region has 17 residues. The germline gives CDR1 SGHVS, CDR2 FNYEAQ. Unmatched junction bases numbered 10, after V lost 5 bases and J lost 0 bases. The DNA for the CDR3 is TGTGCCAGCAGCCAAGCCCCAGCGGGGCTCTCCTACAATGAGCAGTTCTTC. Its protein product is CASSQAPAGLSYNEQFF.

The V gene is TRBV27, the J gene TRBJ2-3, with TRBD2 identical over 10 bases. This CDR3 has 16 amino acids. Germline lookup yields CDR1 MNHEY and CDR2 SMNVEV (reference sequence). V dropped 4 bases and J dropped 4; count of bases not matched to a gene: 8. The CDR3 protein is CASSSLSGRGSDTQYF. The CDR3 DNA reads TGTGCCAGCAGTTCCCTCAGCGGGAGGGGGTCAGATACGCAGTATTTT.

This chain connects TRBV4-1 to TRBJ1-5, with D possibly being TRBD1 (5 bases). The CDR3 sequence is 13 residues long. Germline V gene sequence: CDR1 MGHRA, CDR2 YSYEKL. V lost 1 base, J lost 6 bases, and 7 bases lay in between. CDR3: CASSQGQGQPQHF. The CDR3 coding sequence is TGCGCCAGCAGCCAAGGCCAGGGTCAGCCCCAGCATTTT.

This clonotype has more than one count but fewer than ten. The rearrangement joins TRBV5-1 to TRBJ2-7, with D tentatively TRBD2 (5 bases). Per germline, CDR1 SGHRS and CDR2 YFSETQ. Trimming left V 0 bases short and J 1 base short, with 8 bases between. The CDR3 totals 14 residues. The CDR3 region is CASSLEGESYEQYF. CDR3 in DNA: TGCGCCAGCAGCTTGGAGGGAGAGTCCTACGAGCAGTACTTC.

This clonotype was observed a few times. V is TRBV7-2 and J is TRBJ1-1; unclear D gene. V was trimmed by 5 bases and J by 4 bases, leaving 20 bases between them. CDR3 length equals 16 residues. Germline V gives CDR1 SGHTA, CDR2 FQGNSA. CDR3 in DNA: TGTGCCAGCAGCGCCCAAAACCCCAGAATAGGCACTGAAGCTTTCTTT. Residues: CASSAQNPRIGTEAFF.

This clonotype was picked up a small number of times. This chain connects TRBV27 to TRBJ1-1, with 7 nucleotides matching TRBD1. CDR3 length equals 19 residues. Germline values: CDR1 MNHEY, CDR2 SMNVEV (reference sequence). J gave up 0 bases and V 4 bases, and 17 bases lay outside the gene matches. The CDR3 nucleotides are TGTGCCAGCAGTTCCGTTAAAGGGACAGTTGAGCCCATGAACACTGAAGCTTTCTTT. Encoded protein: CASSSVKGTVEPMNTEAFF.

The sample holds a few counts of this clonotype. The chain joins TRBV7-2 to TRBJ1-4; 7 nucleotides line up with TRBD1. The CDR3 has 15 residues. CDR1 SGHTA and CDR2 FQGNSA come from the germline V gene. After removal of 5 bases from V and 5 bases from J, the junction contained 8 bases not matched to a gene. CDR3 loop: CASSGGDSLNEKLFF. For the CDR3, the DNA is TGTGCCAGCAGCGGAGGGGACAGCTTGAATGAAAAACTGTTTTTT.

This clonotype was picked up a small number of times. The chain employs TRBV12-5 and TRBJ1-1; 9 nucleotides agree with TRBD1. The length of the CDR3 is 15 residues. Germline lookup yields CDR1 LGHNT and CDR2 FRNRAP. After removal of 5 bases from V and 5 bases from J, the junction contained 9 bases not matched to a gene. CDR3 DNA: TGTGCTAGTGGTCCGAACAGGGGGCTTGGGACTGAAGCTTTCTTT. Amino acid sequence: CASGPNRGLGTEAFF.

The gene calls are TRBV11-2 and TRBJ2-1, with 13 bases that match TRBD2. Germline loops: CDR1 SGHAT, CDR2 FQNNGV. V was clipped by 5 bases and J by 7 bases; unmatched bases: 5. This CDR3 contains 15 residues. CDR3 sequence (DNA): TGTGCCAGCAGCCGACTAGCGGGAGGTGGGAATGAGCAGTTCTTC. This translates into CASSRLAGGGNEQFF.

V and J are TRBV12-3 or TRBV12-4 and TRBJ1-6, with 7 bases identical to TRBD1. The CDR3 totals 16 residues. The J segment lost 4 bases and the V segment lost 7 bases, leaving 10 bases of the junction unmatched. The CDR3 loop reads CASTATGTAYNSPLHF. The CDR3 DNA is TGTGCCAGCACCGCAACCGGGACAGCTTATAATTCACCCCTCCACTTT.

J is TRBJ2-3 and V is TRBV19, with D perhaps matching TRBD2 (6 bases). CDR3 length equals 19 residues. CDR1 is LNHDA, CDR2 SQIVND, per germline (reference sequence). The V and J ends lost 6 bases and 2 bases respectively, with 27 bases between them. The CDR3 sequence is CASRPSQGSRGDFTDTQYF. CDR3 in DNA: TGTGCCAGTAGGCCCAGTCAAGGCTCTCGCGGGGACTTCACAGATACGCAGTATTTT.

The chain links TRBV5-6 to TRBJ1-2; D is uncertain. This CDR3 contains 13 residues. With 1 base removed from V and 4 bases from J, the gap between germline ends came to 8 bases. Per the germline V gene, CDR1 is SGHDT and CDR2 is YYEEEE. The CDR3 DNA is TGTGCCAGCAGCTTGAACGGACTCTATGGCTACACCTTC. Translation gives CASSLNGLYGYTF.

The chain employs TRBV5-1 and TRBJ2-2, with 7 bases matching TRBD1. The J segment lost 6 bases and the V segment lost 2 bases, leaving 7 bases of the junction unmatched. Germline CDR1 SGHRS, CDR2 YFSETQ. The length of the CDR3 is 15 residues. CDR3 coding DNA: TGCGCCAGCAGCTTAAAGGGGGCCACGGCCGGGGAGCTGTTTTTT. The encoded protein is CASSLKGATAGELFF.

This chain connects TRBV29-1 to TRBJ2-5; D gene unclear. The CDR3 runs 13 residues. Germline V gives CDR1 SQVTM, CDR2 ANQGSEA. The V gene lost 3 bases and the J gene lost 5 bases, with 13 bases spanning the gap. CDR3 DNA sequence: TGCAGCGTTGATTATCGGCGAAGCGAGACCCAGTACTTC. Translation gives CSVDYRRSETQYF.

The genes are TRBV7-6 and TRBJ1-3; a weak D match, TRBD1 (5 bases). The CDR3 is 14 amino acids. Trimming shortened V by 4 bases and J by 9 bases, and 16 bases separated the two germline ends. Germline V gene data show CDR1 as SGHVS and CDR2 as FNYEAQ. CDR3 region: CASSSPRDLSTIYF. In DNA form, the CDR3 reads TGTGCCAGCAGCTCCCCGAGGGACCTTTCCACCATATATTTT.

V gene TRBV7-9 combines with J gene TRBJ2-7; 9 bases align to TRBD1. Germline-derived CDR1 and CDR2 are SEHNR and FQNEAQ (reference sequence). Trimming took 5 bases from V and 5 from J; bases not matched to a gene: 7. This CDR3 is built from 14 residues. CDR3 DNA: TGTGCCAGCAGCCCCACCCGACAGGGGGACGAGCAGTACTTC. It translates to CASSPTRQGDEQYF.

The genes are TRBV15 and TRBJ2-3; 11 bases fit TRBD2. Germline trimming cut 0 bases from V and 4 bases from J; bases unmatched to any gene: 9. Germline V gene data show CDR1 as LNHNV and CDR2 as YYDKDF (reference sequence). The CDR3 totals 18 residues. Written as DNA, the CDR3 is TGTGCCACCAGCAGAGATTCCGTAGCGGGAGGGAGAGCAGATACGCAGTATTTT. This codes for CATSRDSVAGGRADTQYF.